This passage covers 21 T cell receptor beta chains from one sample sequenced in a study of T cell clusters in autoimmune cytopenias. TRB was amplified from roughly 270 ng of peripheral blood genomic DNA per sample. TRB rearrangements were amplified by touch-down multiplex PCR with mixed TRB-A/B primers. TCRdb reworked the multiplex PCR reads into one entry per CDR3 protein, no DNA. The listing contains approximately 5,000 distinct CDR3 sequences. A further study also used this sample, focusing on T cell repertoires in aging, cancer and after chemotherapy.

The sequencing input was peripheral blood. Receptors were obtained from a human donor in good health.

The rearrangement joins TRBV5-1 to TRBJ2-3; TCRdb's D call, TRBD1, is unchecked because there is no DNA. The CDR3 spans 15 residues. Germline assignment: CDR1 SGHRS and CDR2 YFSETQ. This chain's CDR3 is CASSVDSSFTDTQYF.

The chain combines TRBV15 with TRBJ1-1. CDR3 length equals 14 residues. Germline CDR1 LNHNV, CDR2 YYDKDF (reference sequence). This chain's CDR3 is CATSNWPENTEAFF. Together with reference TRBV15 and TRBJ1-1, the CDR3 gives the full variable domain: DAMVIQNPRYQVTQFGKPVTLSCSQTLNHNVMYWYQQKSSQAPKLLFHYYDKDFNNEADTPDNFQSRRPNTSFCFLDIRSPGLGDTAMYLCATSNWPENTEAFFGQGTRLTVV.

The chain uses TRBV12-3 or TRBV12-4 and TRBJ2-5; TCRdb's assignment of TRBD2 cannot be checked, as there is no DNA. This CDR3 contains 14 residues. The chain's CDR3 is CASSLGGGLETQYF.

CDR3 amino acids: CASSYGQGSTDTQYF. The rearrangement links TRBV6-6 to TRBJ2-3; without DNA, the TCRdb call of TRBD1 cannot be checked. This CDR3 comprises 15 residues. Germline V lookup: CDR1 MNHNY, CDR2 SVGAGI (reference sequence).

Its frequency marks this clonotype as medium-sized. This chain joins TRBV12-3 or TRBV12-4 and TRBJ1-2; there is no DNA to check the TCRdb D call of TRBD1. This CDR3 is built from 15 residues. This CDR3 reads CASSFWAGTNYGYTF.

This rearrangement joins TRBV6-5 to TRBJ1-2. Per germline, CDR1 MNHEY and CDR2 SVGAGI. This CDR3 is built from 12 residues. The CDR3: CASWKGRSGYTF.

The rearrangement joins TRBV7-9 to TRBJ2-3. Germline V gene lookup returns CDR1 SEHNR and CDR2 FQNEAQ (reference sequence). The CDR3 sequence is 12 residues long. CDR3 amino acids: CASSRYTDTQYF.

V usage is TRBV5-4 and J usage is TRBJ2-5; TCRdb proposes TRBD1, but this gene call is untestable without DNA. The CDR3 consists of 17 residues. Germline CDR1 is SGHNT and CDR2 is YYREEE (reference sequence). The CDR3 region is CASSLDARGGGRETQYF. Variable domain in full (rest from reference TRBV5-4 and TRBJ2-5): ETGVTQSPTHLIKTRGQQVTLRCSSQSGHNTVSWYQQALGQGPQFIFQYYREEENGRGNFPPRFSGLQFPNYSSELNVNALELDDSALYLCASSLDARGGGRETQYFGPGTRLLVL.

V gene TRBV30 combines with J gene TRBJ1-3. Germline loops: CDR1 GTSNPN, CDR2 SVGIG (reference sequence). This CDR3 spans 13 amino acids. The CDR3 here is CAWSVSNGNTIYF.

This chain joins TRBV19 and TRBJ1-2; TCRdb gives TRBD1 as the D gene, but with no DNA this cannot be confirmed. Germline assignment: CDR1 LNHDA and CDR2 SQIVND (reference sequence). The CDR3 is 14 residues long. Here the CDR3 reads CASSIKRGGYGYTF.

CDR3: CASSLGADFYEQYF. The V call is TRBV5-1, the J call TRBJ2-7; the TRBD1 assignment by TCRdb is unverifiable without DNA. The CDR3 length is 14 residues. CDR1 SGHRS and CDR2 YFSETQ come from the germline V gene.

The rearrangement uses TRBV6-5 and TRBJ1-2. The CDR3 has 11 residues. CDR1 and CDR2 (germline): MNHEY, SVGAGI. The chain's CDR3 is CASSYQNGYTF.

The V gene is TRBV5-4, the J gene TRBJ2-1; TCRdb's assignment of TRBD1 cannot be checked, as there is no DNA. The CDR3 has 15 residues. Germline V gene sequence: CDR1 SGHNT, CDR2 YYREEE (reference sequence). This CDR3 reads CASSLGDNSYNEQFF.

The chain combines TRBV7-9 with TRBJ2-7; TCRdb's D call, TRBD1, is unchecked because there is no DNA. The CDR3 contains 13 residues. Germline CDR1 SEHNR, CDR2 FQNEAQ (reference sequence). The CDR3 protein is CASSSGRIYEQYF.

The chain carries TRBV12-3 or TRBV12-4 and TRBJ2-5; TCRdb gives TRBD1 as the D gene, but with no DNA this cannot be confirmed. The CDR3 has 12 amino acids. The CDR3 is CASSAGGETQYF.

The chain's CDR3 is CASSLDAGDTGELFF. This rearrangement joins TRBV7-9 to TRBJ2-2. CDR1 is SEHNR, CDR2 FQNEAQ, per germline (reference sequence). This CDR3 comprises 15 residues.

The chain joins TRBV5-1 to TRBJ2-1; lacking DNA, the TRBD1 call made by TCRdb goes unchecked. The CDR3 sequence is 14 residues long. Germline CDR1 reads SGHRS; CDR2 reads YFSETQ. The CDR3 protein is CASSLGTGGNEQFF.

This clonotype is classed as medium-sized by frequency. J is TRBJ2-3 and V is TRBV5-6; lacking DNA, the TRBD2 call made by TCRdb goes unchecked. Germline assignment: CDR1 SGHDT and CDR2 YYEEEE. The CDR3 consists of 15 residues. The CDR3 spells CASTVAGGPTDTQYF.

This clonotype counts as medium-sized (0.01 to 0.1%) by frequency. The rearrangement uses TRBV5-4 and TRBJ2-5; TCRdb returns TRBD1, unconfirmable since there is no DNA. CDR1 is SGHNT, CDR2 YYREEE, per germline (reference sequence). This CDR3 has 13 amino acids. CDR3 loop: CASSLVGEETQYF.

This clonotype registers medium-sized (0.01 to 0.1%) by frequency. V usage is TRBV5-5 and J usage is TRBJ2-7. Germline CDR1 reads SGHKS; CDR2 reads YYEKEE (reference sequence). This CDR3 is built from 12 residues. The CDR3 reads CASSLASYEQYF.

The rearrangement links TRBV11-2 to TRBJ1-1; the D gene TCRdb calls, TRBD1, cannot be checked with no DNA. The germline V gene has CDR1 SGHAT and CDR2 FQNNGV. CDR3 size: 12 residues. The CDR3 sequence is CASTGGETEAFF.